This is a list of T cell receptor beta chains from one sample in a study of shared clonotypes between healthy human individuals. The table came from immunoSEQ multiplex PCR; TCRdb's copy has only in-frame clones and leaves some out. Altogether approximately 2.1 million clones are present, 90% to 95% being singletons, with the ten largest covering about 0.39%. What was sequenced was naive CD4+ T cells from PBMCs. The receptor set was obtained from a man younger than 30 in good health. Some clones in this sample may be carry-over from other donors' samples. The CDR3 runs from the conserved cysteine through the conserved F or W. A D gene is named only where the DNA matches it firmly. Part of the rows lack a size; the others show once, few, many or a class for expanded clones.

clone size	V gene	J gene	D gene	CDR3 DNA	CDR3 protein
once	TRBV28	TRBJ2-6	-	TGTGCCACCCGGGAGAAGGGACACTCTGGGGCCAACGTCCTGACTTTC	CATREKGHSGANVLTF
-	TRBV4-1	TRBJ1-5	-	TGCGCCAGCATATCTGGTCGGTCAGGAAATCAGCCCCAGCATTTT	CASISGRSGNQPQHF
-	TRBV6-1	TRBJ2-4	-	TGTGCCAGCAGTGAATACATTCAGTACTTC	CASSEYIQYF
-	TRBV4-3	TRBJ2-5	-	TGCGCCAGCAGCCAAGGGGTACAGGCCCAAGAGACCCAGTACTTC	CASSQGVQAQETQYF
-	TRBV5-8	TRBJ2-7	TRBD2	TGTGCCAGCAGCCCGGGACTAGCGCCGACCTACGAGCAGTACTTC	CASSPGLAPTYEQYF
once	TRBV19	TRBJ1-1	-	TGTGCCAGTAGTATAGAGGGCAGATTTTACACTGAAGCTTTCTTT	CASSIEGRFYTEAFF
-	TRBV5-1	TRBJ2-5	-	TGCGCCAGCAGCTCCCTTGCAGGGATCGGCCAAGAGACCCAGTACTTC	CASSSLAGIGQETQYF
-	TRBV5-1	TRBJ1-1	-	TGCGCCAGCAGCTTGGGGGTCTCCCCGCCTGAAGCTTTCTTT	CASSLGVSPPEAFF
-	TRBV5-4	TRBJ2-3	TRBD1	TGTGCCAGCAGCTTGGGAGGCCGTACAGGGGGCGCAAGGGATACGCAGTATTTT	CASSLGGRTGGARDTQYF
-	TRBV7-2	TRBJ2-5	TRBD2	TGTGCCAGCAGCCCCCCCTCGTTTTTTAGCGGGAGAGAAGAGACCCAGTACTTC	CASSPPSFFSGREETQYF
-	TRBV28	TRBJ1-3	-	TGTGCCAGCACTTCACGAGCCTCTGGAAACACCATATATTTT	CASTSRASGNTIYF
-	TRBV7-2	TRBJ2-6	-	TGTGCCAGCAGCTTAACCCCCCCTGGGGCCAACGTCCTGACTTTC	CASSLTPPGANVLTF
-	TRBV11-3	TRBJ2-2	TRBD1	TGTGCCAGCAGTCACCAGGGGGCGCCCCGCACCGGGGAGCTGTTTTTT	CASSHQGAPRTGELFF
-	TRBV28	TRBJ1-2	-	TGTGCCAGCAGGGCCCGGGACACAGACTATGGCTACACCTTC	CASRARDTDYGYTF
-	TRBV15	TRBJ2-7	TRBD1	TGTGCCACCAGCAGAACCAGGTTTGGACAGGGGAATACCTACGAGCAGTACTTC	CATSRTRFGQGNTYEQYF
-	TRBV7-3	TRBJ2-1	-	TGTGCCAGCAGCTTAAGCGGAAATGAGCAGTTCTTC	CASSLSGNEQFF
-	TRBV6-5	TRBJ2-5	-	TGTGCCAGCAGTCACGCACAAGAGACCCAGTACTTC	CASSHAQETQYF
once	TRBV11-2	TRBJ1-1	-	TGTGCCAGCAGCCTGCGGGCGGGCACTGAAGCTTTCTTT	CASSLRAGTEAFF
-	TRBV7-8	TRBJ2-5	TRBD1	TGTGCCAGCAGCTCCAATAGGCCGGGACAGGGAACGGAGACCCAGTACTTC	CASSSNRPGQGTETQYF
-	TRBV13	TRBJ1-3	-	TGTGCCAGCAGTCCGCGGACAGCAGGAAACACCATATATTTT	CASSPRTAGNTIYF
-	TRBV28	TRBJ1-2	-	TGTGCCAGCAACTCGGGGGGGAACTATGGCTACACCTTC	CASNSGGNYGYTF
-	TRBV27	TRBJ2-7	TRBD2	TGTGCCAGCATGAAAGGGACTAGCGGATCCTACGAGCAGTACTTC	CASMKGTSGSYEQYF
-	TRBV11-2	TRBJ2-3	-	TGTGCCAGCAGCTCGACAGGGAGGTCAGATACGCAGTATTTT	CASSSTGRSDTQYF
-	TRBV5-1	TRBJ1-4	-	TGCGCCAGCAGCTTGGTTCCAGGAACTAATGAAAAACTGTTTTTT	CASSLVPGTNEKLFF
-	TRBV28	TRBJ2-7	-	TGTGCCAGCAGTTTATTGGGGCAGCTCTACGAGCAGTACTTC	CASSLLGQLYEQYF
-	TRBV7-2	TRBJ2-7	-	TGTGCCAGCAGCCTCAGGACCAATTCCTACGAGCAGTACTTC	CASSLRTNSYEQYF
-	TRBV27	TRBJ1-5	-	TGTGCCAGCAGGGTTTGGGGGGTAAATAGCAATCAGCCCCAGCATTTT	CASRVWGVNSNQPQHF
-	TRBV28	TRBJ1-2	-	TGTGCCAGCAGTCTAGGGGCGGTCCCAACGGGGGGCTACACCTTC	CASSLGAVPTGGYTF
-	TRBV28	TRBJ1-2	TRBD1	TGTGCCAGCAGACACGGGACAGGGGCGCCGTATGGCTACACCTTC	CASRHGTGAPYGYTF
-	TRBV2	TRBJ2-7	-	TGTGCCAGCAAGGCGGAGGCCTACGAGCAGTACTTC	CASKAEAYEQYF